The next 3 T cell receptor beta chains were all read from a single sample in a study of beta chain features in type 1 diabetes. Of the isolated RNA, all was reverse transcribed, and so the sequenced material was expressed TCRB transcripts. The assay was immunoSEQ multiplex PCR, and TCRdb's table has in-frame clones only and misses some. Altogether fewer than 550,000 clones are present, approximately 10% being singletons, with the ten largest covering approximately 0.045%. Material for sequencing was naive CD4+ T cells from blood. The receptors were gathered from a woman under 30 in good health.

This clone turned up a few times. The chain combines TRBV7-2 with TRBJ2-3; TRBD1 aligns across 7 bases. V lost 2 bases and J lost 7; bases outside the gene matches: 3. Germline CDR1 reads SGHTA; CDR2 reads FQGNSA. The CDR3 consists of 13 residues. The DNA of the CDR3 is TGTGCCAGCAGCTTACCAGGGGGATATACGCAGTATTTT. Its protein product is CASSLPGGYTQYF.

The V call is TRBV28, the J call TRBJ2-3; maybe TRBD2 (6 bases). Germline lookup yields CDR1 MDHEN and CDR2 SYDVKM. The CDR3 is 13 residues long. Deletions cut 10 bases from V and 5 bases from J, with 16 bases between. CDR3: CATQLALGDTQYF. CDR3 DNA sequence: TGTGCCACCCAGCTAGCGCTGGGAGATACGCAGTATTTT.

This chain joins TRBV7-9 and TRBJ2-5; unclear D gene. V was shortened by 3 bases and J by 2 bases, with 10 bases between the two germline ends. Germline CDR1 is SEHNR and CDR2 is FQNEAQ (reference sequence). The CDR3 extends over 14 amino acids. The CDR3 coding sequence is TGTGCCAGCAGCTTTGCAGGTGGGCAAGAGACCCAGTACTTC. Residues: CASSFAGGQETQYF.